This T cell receptor (beta chain) originates from a study of blood T cell repertoires in COVID-19. Study in general: Sources were T cells, B-cell-depleted T cells, or PBMCs; the material itself was cDNA or gDNA.

TCRdb's copy holds only in-frame clones and misses some; the assay was immunoSEQ multiplex PCR. The sample includes around 230,000 clones, 70% to 90% of them seen just once. The CDR3 is 14 amino acids. Trimming pared 5 bases from V and 1 base from J, leaving 11 bases between. Germline V gene lookup returns CDR1 MDHEN and CDR2 SYDVKM. The source of this sequence is a man in his fifties or sixties with COVID-19, enrolled during active disease. The chain recombines TRBV28 with TRBJ1-1; D gene ambiguous. Specimen: peripheral blood. The DNA of the CDR3 is TGTGCCAGCAGTCCACCCTATACGAACACTGAAGCTTTCTTT. Its translation is CASSPPYTNTEAFF.